Included here is one TCR beta chain sequence, with context. These data are taken from a study of cytotoxic CD8 clonotypes in ibrutinib-treated CLL. The overall study: Patients gave response samples after a median around twelve months of treatment, range 6 to 36.

The repertoire was sequenced with immunoSEQ multiplex PCR; TCRdb's copy has only in-frame clones and lacks some. The sample has almost 250,000 clones; under 75% are singletons. CDR1 is MNHNS, CDR2 SASEGT, per germline. V was pared by 5 bases and J by 6 bases, with 4 bases of the junction left unmatched. The CDR3 has 14 amino acids. Frozen-stored PBMCs produced about 2 micrograms of genomic DNA for TCR beta libraries. The sample consisted of PBMCs, taken after 24 months of ibrutinib treatment. The source of this sequence is a human donor with chronic lymphocytic leukemia. This rearrangement joins TRBV6-1 to TRBJ1-4; 9 bases align to TRBD1. CDR3 nucleotide sequence: TGTGCCAGCAGTCGGGACAGGGCGGATGAAAAACTGTTTTTT. Its translation is CASSRDRADEKLFF.